One TCR beta chain is described in this entry. It has no known antigen specificity. Base qualities are not at hand, and no much larger clone is one base apart. The data belong to a study of human T cells and chemical hapten exposure (dated by TCRdb to 2020 to 2022). Looking at the study overall: For sensitization, 2% DPC in acetone was applied to a roughly 2 cm by roughly 2 cm area of upper inner arm skin. Blood was sampled from patients pre-sensitization (week 0) and at 2, 6 and about 24 weeks after DPC sensitization. Throughout the study period of about 23 weeks, patients also received therapeutic DPC doses to the scalp every week. The patient cohort, mostly female, included alopecia areata with under or over 50% scalp involvement, alopecia totalis and alopecia universalis. The libraries were sequenced as a pool, and the TCR yield per sample differed mostly because of small variations in library volumes within the pool. This study followed changes in the peripheral blood TCR repertoire in vivo during primary and secondary sensitization of alopecia patients to the hapten diphenylcyclopropenone (DPC). Patch testing on the upper back used Finn chambers containing 0.01% DPC, with scoring done after 6 days according to International Contact Dermatitis Research Group standards. About 28 alopecia patients gave blood for TCR sequencing at one to four time points (pre-sensitization, 2, 6 and 24 weeks). On the study overall, not on this receptor specifically: All patients had alopecia, a presumed autoimmune disease, so their immune response might differ from that of healthy individuals. No change with DPC sensitization was found in the number of TCRs above 1 in 1000 frequency, and no evidence of global repertoire structure alterations was found. Significantly more large CDR3 similarity clusters were formed by expanded TCRs than by pre-sensitization or healthy control sets, consistent with antigen-driven responses. A positive correlation was found between the number of PT1 expanded TCRs and patch test score, with significance reached at thresholds 8, 16 and 32 but not 4. Repeated subsampling changed both the strength of the expansion versus patch-test correlation and the threshold at which the correlation became significant.

Libraries were built with RACE. The sequencer was a NextSeq 500. During library preparation, unique molecular identifiers were attached to individual cDNA molecules so that TCRs could be counted quantitatively and reproducibly. For every blood RNA sample, sequencing covered both the TCR alpha and TCR beta chains. In the original analysis: Samples had a median of roughly 98,000 TCRs, with a range from roughly 23,224 to 700,000. V, J and CDR3 annotation of the TCR reads was carried out using the Decombinator software suite. Every sample was subsampled to the same number of TCRs (28,000) for the PS versus PT1 abundance plots. Expanded TCRs were defined as absent before sensitization and observed at least eight times at the 2-week time point. The raw public reads went through TCRdb reprocessing: fastp at Q25, MiXCR clone calling, in-frame beta chains kept. Each entry merges the rows of one CDR3 protein and shows their most common DNA and genes. TCRdb's processing, not the authors', yielded these V and J calls. Recorded for this sample are about 350,000 distinct CDR3 sequences; under 6.5% of them occurred a single time. 4.5% to 6% of the sample belongs to the ten largest clones.

The time point label for this specimen denotes: patch test 2, 6 weeks after DPC sensitization. In the paper's terms, the treatment or condition label means: therapeutic diphenylcyclopropenone sensitization with weekly scalp DPC. At every patch-test visit, the blood draw took place before the patch test was put on. Patients were eligible if aged 18 to 70, diagnosed with alopecia and judged suitable for DPC therapy, and pregnant patients were excluded. Total RNA was extracted from unfractionated whole blood collected in Tempus Blood RNA tubes. From the germline V gene (reference sequence), CDR1 is SEHNR and CDR2 is FQNEAQ. The CDR3 holds 16 amino acids from the cysteine to the phenylalanine. Only CDR3 DNA is held: 48 bases, read in frame from base 1. For this chain, trimming is 3 bases at the V end and 2 bases at the J end, and the number of junction bases without a gene match is 6.

The chain couples TRBV7-9 to TRBJ2-2, and 7 junction bases match TRBD1. Here the sequenced sample was whole blood, taken in connection with sensitization to the hapten diphenylcyclopropenone (DPC). The sequence was collected from a woman younger than 30 with alopecia areata. Some clones in this sample may be carry-over from other donors' samples. The nucleotides read TGTGCCAGCAGCTTGAGGGGGCCGACCAACACCGGGGAGCTGTTTTTT. The resulting protein is CASSLRGPTNTGELFF.